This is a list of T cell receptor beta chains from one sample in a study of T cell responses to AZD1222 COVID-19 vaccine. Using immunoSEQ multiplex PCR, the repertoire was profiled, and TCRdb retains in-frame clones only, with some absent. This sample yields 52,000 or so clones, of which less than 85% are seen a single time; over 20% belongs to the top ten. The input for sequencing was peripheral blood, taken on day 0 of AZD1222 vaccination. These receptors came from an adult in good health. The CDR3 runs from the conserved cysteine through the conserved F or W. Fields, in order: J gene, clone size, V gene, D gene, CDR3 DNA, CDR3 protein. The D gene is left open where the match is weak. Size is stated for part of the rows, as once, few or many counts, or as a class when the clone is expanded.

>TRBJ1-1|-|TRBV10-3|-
TGTGCCATCAACCTGAACAGGGACACTGAAGCTTTCTTT
CAINLNRDTEAFF
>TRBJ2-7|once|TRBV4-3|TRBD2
TGCGCCAGCAGCCTTGGGCTAGCGGGAGCCTACGAGCAGTACTTC
CASSLGLAGAYEQYF
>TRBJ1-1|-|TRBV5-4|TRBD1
TGTGCCAGCAGCTTAGACAGGGGAAGTTACACTGAAGCTTTCTTT
CASSLDRGSYTEAFF
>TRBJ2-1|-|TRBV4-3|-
TGCGCCAGCAGCCAAGAATTCGGGCTCGAGTTCAATGAGCAGTTCTTC
CASSQEFGLEFNEQFF
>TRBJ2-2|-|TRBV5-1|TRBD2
TGCGCCAGCAGTTCCCTAGCGGGCAGGGCTCCCGGGGAGCTGTTTTTT
CASSSLAGRAPGELFF
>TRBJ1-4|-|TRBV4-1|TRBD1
TGCGCCAGCAGCAAGAACAGGGGGCGGAATGAAAAACTGTTTTTT
CASSKNRGRNEKLFF
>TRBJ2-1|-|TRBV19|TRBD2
TGTGCCAGTAGTAGCGGGACTAGCGGGAGATATGAGCAGTTCTTC
CASSSGTSGRYEQFF
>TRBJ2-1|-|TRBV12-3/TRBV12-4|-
TGTGCCAGCAGTTCCCCCGATGAGCAGTTCTTC
CASSSPDEQFF
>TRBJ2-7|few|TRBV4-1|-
TGCGCCAGCAGCCAAACCCCACCCGGGGGCCCTAAGGAGCAGTACTTC
CASSQTPPGGPKEQYF
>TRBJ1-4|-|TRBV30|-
TGTGCCTGGACCCGAGGGGGGGGACTTAATGAAAAACTGTTTTTT
CAWTRGGGLNEKLFF
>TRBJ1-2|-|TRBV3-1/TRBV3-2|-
TGTGCCAGCAGCCAAGCCTTCGGGACCCCGGGTAGTCAGCGTGGCTACACCTTC
CASSQAFGTPGSQRGYTF
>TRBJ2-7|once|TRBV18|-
TGTGCCAGCAGTACCGGGTCAGGGTTTTTCGAGCAGTACTTC
CASSTGSGFFEQYF
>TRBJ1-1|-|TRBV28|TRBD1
TGTGCCAGCAGGACAGGGGGATTATACACTGAAGCTTTCTTT
CASRTGGLYTEAFF
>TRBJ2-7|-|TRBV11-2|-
TGTGCCAGCAGCGGAGGGAGGCGCTTTGAGCAGTACTTC
CASSGGRRFEQYF
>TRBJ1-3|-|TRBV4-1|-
TGCGCCAGCAGCCAAGTGGCTCGTGGAAACACCATATATTTT
CASSQVARGNTIYF
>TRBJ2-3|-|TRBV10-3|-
TGTGCCATCAGTGAGGTCGGCGGGATGCGCACAGATACGCAGTATTTT
CAISEVGGMRTDTQYF
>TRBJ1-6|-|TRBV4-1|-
TGCGCCAGCAGCCAAGATTCCCCGAGACAAGGTTTTCATTCACCCCTCCACTTT
CASSQDSPRQGFHSPLHF
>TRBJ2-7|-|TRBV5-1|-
TGCGCCAGCAGCAGTCGGAACTGGGAGCAGACAGAGTACGAGCAGTACTTC
CASSSRNWEQTEYEQYF
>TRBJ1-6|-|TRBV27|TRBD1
TGTGCCAGCAGCAGACCCCAGGGGGTGAATTCACCCCTCCACTTT
CASSRPQGVNSPLHF
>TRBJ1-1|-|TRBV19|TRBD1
TGTGCCAGTAGTCCTCTACAGGGGGCGGGGACTGAAGCTTTCTTT
CASSPLQGAGTEAFF
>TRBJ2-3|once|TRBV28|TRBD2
TGTGCCAGCAGTTCTAGCGGGAAGGGCACAGATACGCAGTATTTT
CASSSSGKGTDTQYF
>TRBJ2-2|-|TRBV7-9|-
TGTGCCAGCAGCTTAGGGGCTATCGGGGAGCTGTTTTTT
CASSLGAIGELFF
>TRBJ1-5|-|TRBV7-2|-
TGTGCCAGCAGCTTTAATCGTCAGCCCCAGCATTTT
CASSFNRQPQHF
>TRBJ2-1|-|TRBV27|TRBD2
TGTGCCAGCAGTTTAAGCCTAGCGGGAGGGCTCAATGAGCAGTTCTTC
CASSLSLAGGLNEQFF
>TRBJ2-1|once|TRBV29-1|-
TGCAGCGTTGACACTATCCCCCTCTACAATGAGCAGTTCTTC
CSVDTIPLYNEQFF
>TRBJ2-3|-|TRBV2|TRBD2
TGTGCCAGCAGTCTGGGGCTAGCGGGAGACACAGATACGCAGTATTTT
CASSLGLAGDTDTQYF
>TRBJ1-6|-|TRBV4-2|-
TGTGCCAGCAGCTCGGGGGGGGATTCACCCCTCCACTTT
CASSSGGDSPLHF
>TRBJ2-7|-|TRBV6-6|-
TGTGCCAGCAGTTACTCTGGTTCCATGTACGAGCAGTACTTC
CASSYSGSMYEQYF
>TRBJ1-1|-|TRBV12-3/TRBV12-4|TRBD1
TGTGCCAGCATCAGGACAGGGGGCGGCCCAGCTTTCTTT
CASIRTGGGPAFF
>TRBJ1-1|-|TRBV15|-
TGTGCCACCAGCAGAGCGGGGGACTGGAACACTGAAGCTTTCTTT
CATSRAGDWNTEAFF
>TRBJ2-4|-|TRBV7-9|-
TGTGCCAGCAGCTTAGGGTCAACAGAGAACATTCAGTACTTC
CASSLGSTENIQYF
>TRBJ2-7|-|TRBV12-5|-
TGTGCTAGTGGTTTGGTAAGGGGGACGGTTCTCTCCTACGAGCAGTACTTC
CASGLVRGTVLSYEQYF
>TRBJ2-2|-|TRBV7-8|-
TGTGCCAGCAGTTACCGGGCCCAGAGGACCGGGGAGCTGTTTTTT
CASSYRAQRTGELFF
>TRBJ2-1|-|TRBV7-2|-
TGTGCCAGCAGCTTAGATCCGGAGGATGAGCAGTTCTTC
CASSLDPEDEQFF
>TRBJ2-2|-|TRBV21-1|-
TGTGCCAGCATCAAAAGGTACAGGACGAACACCGGGGAGCTGTTTTTT
CASIKRYRTNTGELFF
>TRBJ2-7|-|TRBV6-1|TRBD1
TGTGCCAGCAGTGAGGTTAGGACAGGGGTGTCGTACGAGCAGTACTTC
CASSEVRTGVSYEQYF
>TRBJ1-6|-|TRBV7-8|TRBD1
TGTGCCAGCAGCTTATCCGGGACAGGGGAAAATTCACCCCTCCACTTT
CASSLSGTGENSPLHF
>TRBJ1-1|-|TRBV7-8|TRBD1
TGTGCCAGCAGGTTGACAGGGTTTGAATCGGAAGCTTTCTTT
CASRLTGFESEAFF
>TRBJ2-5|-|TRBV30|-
TGTGCCTGGAGTGTCAGGGGGGTGGAGTACCAAGAGACCCAGTACTTC
CAWSVRGVEYQETQYF
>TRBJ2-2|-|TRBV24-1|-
TGTGCCACCAGTGTTGGGTTCGGGGAGCTGTTTTTT
CATSVGFGELFF
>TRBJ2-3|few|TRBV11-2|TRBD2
TGTGCCAGCAGCCCGACTAGCGGGAGTCTAGATACGCAGTATTTT
CASSPTSGSLDTQYF
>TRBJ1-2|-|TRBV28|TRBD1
TGTGCCAGCAAAACAGGGGGCGAGAGGATGTCTGGCTACACCTTC
CASKTGGERMSGYTF
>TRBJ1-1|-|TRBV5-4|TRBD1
TGTGCCAGCAGCTTCGGAACAGGGGGCGGAGGCACTGAAGCTTTCTTT
CASSFGTGGGGTEAFF
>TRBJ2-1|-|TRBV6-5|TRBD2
TGTGCCAGCAGTCGCGGGAGGGCCCAAATTAATGAGCAGTTCTTC
CASSRGRAQINEQFF
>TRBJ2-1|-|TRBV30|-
TGTGCCTGGAGTGCTATACTCCTAGACGGTGAGCAGTTCTTC
CAWSAILLDGEQFF
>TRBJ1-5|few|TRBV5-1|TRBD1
TGCGCCAGCAGCCCGACAGGGTTCAATCAGCCCCAGCATTTT
CASSPTGFNQPQHF
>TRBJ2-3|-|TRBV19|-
TGTGCTGTGGGCGGGACATTCACAGATACGCAGTATTTT
CAVGGTFTDTQYF
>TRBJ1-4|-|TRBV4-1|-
TGCGCCAGCAGCCAAGACCGGTCTAATGAAAAACTGTTTTTT
CASSQDRSNEKLFF
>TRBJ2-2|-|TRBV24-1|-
TGTGCCACCAGTGACCGGGGCATCACCGGGGAGCTGTTTTTT
CATSDRGITGELFF
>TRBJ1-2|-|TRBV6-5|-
TGTGCCAGCAGTAGACGTAGTTTGGACTATGGCTACACCTTC
CASSRRSLDYGYTF
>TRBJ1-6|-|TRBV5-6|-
TGTGCCAGCAGCGACAGACGGTATAATTCACCCCTCCACTTT
CASSDRRYNSPLHF
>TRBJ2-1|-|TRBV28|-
TGTGCCAGCAGTTTACCCGGGCAGAACTACAATGAGCAGTTCTTC
CASSLPGQNYNEQFF
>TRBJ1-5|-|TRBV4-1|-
TGCGCCAGCAGCCAAGATCCAGGACAACTCAATCAGCCCCAGCATTTT
CASSQDPGQLNQPQHF